This entry concerns a single TCR beta chain. These data come from a study of cytomegalovirus exposure and HLA in healthy donors. CDR1 is SNHLY and CDR2 is FYNNEI in the germline V gene. The CDR3 runs 13 residues. Between the trimmed V and J ends, which lost 5 bases and 5 bases, there was a span of 10 bases. The PCR ran on 60 Vbeta and 13 Jbeta primers. Some clones are missing from TCRdb's copy, which holds only in-frame ones; the method was immunoSEQ multiplex PCR. Among roughly 170,000 clones listed, under 85% were seen once. This receptor was taken from a young man in good health and CMV-seronegative. Sequenced material: PBMCs. The V call is TRBV2, the J call TRBJ1-5; no definite D call. This CDR3 reads CASSFIQDQPQHF. CDR3 nucleotides: TGTGCCAGCAGTTTTATTCAGGATCAGCCCCAGCATTTT.